The 21 T cell receptor beta chains below were found in one sample sequenced in a study of monozygotic twins with inflammatory bowel disease. TCRdb re-called the 5' RACE reads; one entry per CDR3 protein, DNA not given. This sample's table reports 350,000 to 500,000 distinct CDR3 sequences. Sequenced sample: blood. All receptors come from a human donor with ulcerative colitis or Crohn's disease, or a healthy co-twin of an affected twin (not recorded which).

V and J are TRBV6-6 and TRBJ1-5; TCRdb returns TRBD1, unconfirmable since there is no DNA. The germline V gene has CDR1 MNHNY and CDR2 SVGAGI (reference sequence). The CDR3 has 14 residues. The CDR3 loop is CASNPWGDNQPQHF.

The V call is TRBV5-1, the J call TRBJ2-1; TCRdb's D gene call, TRBD1, goes unchecked for lack of DNA. CDR1 SGHRS and CDR2 YFSETQ come from the germline V gene. The CDR3 spans 15 residues. CDR3 region: CASSLVGGHYNEQFF.

V is TRBV2 and J is TRBJ1-1. CDR3 size: 13 residues. Per the germline V gene, CDR1 is SNHLY and CDR2 is FYNNEI. This chain's CDR3 is CASKVKMNTEAFF.

The chain has TRBV5-1 and TRBJ1-4; the D call of TRBD1 rests on TCRdb alone, since no DNA is present to check it. Per the germline V gene, CDR1 is SGHRS and CDR2 is YFSETQ. The CDR3 runs to 16 residues. The CDR3 sequence: CASSSTPGQGNEKLFF.

This chain connects TRBV4-2 to TRBJ1-6; TCRdb designates TRBD1, a call that cannot be tested without DNA. The CDR3 spans 16 residues. CDR1 LGHNA and CDR2 YNFKEQ come from the germline V gene. CDR3 residues: CASSQDPRALNSPLHF.

V and J are TRBV12-3 or TRBV12-4 and TRBJ1-5; TCRdb lists TRBD1, though no DNA is available to test this call. The length of the CDR3 is 16 residues. CDR3 residues: CASSLEVPVPNQPQHF.

The chain has TRBV5-1 and TRBJ2-7; no DNA is available, so the TRBD1 call from TCRdb remains unchecked. The germline gives CDR1 SGHRS, CDR2 YFSETQ. The CDR3 is 15 residues long. CDR3 residues: CASSQRTGRGAEQYF.

V is TRBV18 and J is TRBJ2-7. Looked up from germline, CDR1 is KGHSH and CDR2 is LQKENI. There are 14 residues in the CDR3. This CDR3 is CASSPTGSTYEQYF.

This chain links TRBV6-5 with TRBJ2-1; as DNA is missing, the TRBD1 call by TCRdb cannot be tested. The CDR3 totals 15 residues. Germline V gives CDR1 MNHEY, CDR2 SVGAGI. The CDR3 loop is CASSSGTGVYNEQFF.

The chain links TRBV20-1 to TRBJ2-3. Germline CDR1 reads DFQATT; CDR2 reads SNEGSKA (reference sequence). The CDR3 is 15 residues long. The CDR3 sequence: CSARDQSKAGKAQYF.

V usage is TRBV5-1 and J usage is TRBJ2-7; without DNA, the TCRdb call of TRBD1 cannot be checked. Germline assignment: CDR1 SGHRS and CDR2 YFSETQ. CDR3 length: 13 residues. CDR3 protein: CASSTRGLDEQYF.

The rearrangement uses TRBV19 and TRBJ1-5; absent DNA, TCRdb's TRBD1 call cannot be checked. CDR1 is LNHDA, CDR2 SQIVND, per germline (reference sequence). The CDR3 sequence is 14 residues long. CDR3 sequence: CASSLASPGWPQHF.

This chain uses TRBV7-3 with TRBJ2-3; TCRdb names TRBD1, which stays unverified in the absence of DNA. This CDR3 is built from 17 residues. Germline values: CDR1 SGHTA, CDR2 FQGTGA. The CDR3 sequence: CASSSFGTGEPTDTQYF.

The chain employs TRBV28 and TRBJ2-1; TCRdb picks TRBD1, but there is no DNA to check that call. CDR1 is MDHEN, CDR2 SYDVKM, per germline. The CDR3 is 16 residues long. The CDR3 reads CASSSGIRVIYNEQFF.

The J gene is TRBJ1-2, the V gene TRBV18. Per the germline V gene, CDR1 is KGHSH and CDR2 is LQKENI. This CDR3 is 14 amino acids long. CDR3 residues: CASSPEGARYGYTF.

The chain employs TRBV10-3 and TRBJ1-1; TCRdb's assignment of TRBD1 cannot be checked, as there is no DNA. This CDR3 comprises 14 residues. In germline, CDR1 is ENHRY, CDR2 SYGVKD. CDR3 sequence: CAIRTTGGSTEAFF.

The rearrangement joins TRBV5-1 to TRBJ2-7; TCRdb calls TRBD1, which cannot be checked without DNA. The CDR3 is 13 amino acids. The germline V gene encodes CDR1 SGHRS and CDR2 YFSETQ. CDR3 amino acids: CASSSGAEYEQYF. The full variable domain, completed using reference TRBV5-1 and TRBJ2-7, is KAGVTQTPRYLIKTRGQQVTLSCSPISGHRSVSWYQQTPGQGLQFLFEYFSETQRNKGNFPGRFSGRQFSNSRSEMNVSTLELGDSALYLCASSSGAEYEQYFGPGTRLTVT.

The chain combines TRBV19 with TRBJ1-2; TCRdb indicates TRBD1, and absent DNA this call remains unverified. There are 14 residues in the CDR3. Germline CDR1 is LNHDA and CDR2 is SQIVND (reference sequence). CDR3 region: CASRRTAANYGYTF.

The V and J genes are TRBV12-3 or TRBV12-4 and TRBJ1-1. CDR3 length: 13 amino acids. The CDR3 is CASSLGARTEAFF.

The V and J genes are TRBV6-2 or TRBV6-3 and TRBJ2-1. In germline, CDR1 is MNHEY, CDR2 SVGEGT. This CDR3 spans 12 amino acids. The CDR3: CASKRGNNEQFF.

The chain employs TRBV5-1 and TRBJ2-7; TCRdb reports TRBD2, a call that lacks DNA to check it against. This CDR3 is built from 15 residues. CDR1 SGHRS and CDR2 YFSETQ come from the germline V gene. The CDR3 protein is CASSLDGTLGREQYF.